The 15 T cell receptor beta chains presented below share a single source sample, sequenced in a study of graft-versus-host responses after intestinal transplantation. Which antigens these TCRs recognize remains unknown. The method was immunoSEQ multiplex PCR; TCRdb's version includes in-frame clones alone and lacks a portion of them. This table holds around 110,000 clones, approximately 88% found once. Sequencing was performed on unstimulated CD4+ T cells sorted from spleen or lymph node cells, taken before transplant. These receptors came from a human donor who was the organ donor for an intestinal transplant.

The CDR3 nucleotides are TGCAGTGCTCGGGGGAGAAACACCATATATTTT. Its translation is CSARGRNTIYF. The chain employs TRBV20-1 and TRBJ1-3, with D perhaps TRBD1 (5 bases). There are 11 residues in the CDR3. The germline CDR1 and CDR2 sequences are DFQATT and SNEGSKA (reference sequence). Trimming pared 5 bases from V and 5 bases from J, leaving 7 bases between.

This rearrangement joins TRBV5-1 to TRBJ2-5; 8 nucleotides align to TRBD2. After removal of 2 bases from V and 1 base from J, the junction contained 4 bases not matched to a gene. This CDR3 spans 15 amino acids. Germline assignment: CDR1 SGHRS and CDR2 YFSETQ. Here the CDR3 reads CASSLYAGGQETQYF. CDR3 nucleotide sequence: TGCGCCAGCAGCTTATATGCGGGAGGCCAAGAGACCCAGTACTTC.

This clone was seen once. The V gene is TRBV2, the J gene TRBJ2-6; no clear D. The CDR3 length is 15 residues. V was cut by 6 bases and J by 0 bases, with 9 bases left in between. Germline loops: CDR1 SNHLY, CDR2 FYNNEI. The CDR3 sequence is CASRKLISGANVLTF. DNA for the CDR3: TGTGCCAGCAGAAAACTTATCTCTGGGGCCAACGTCCTGACTTTC.

The chain carries TRBV5-7 and TRBJ2-7, with 7 bases that match TRBD1. TRBV5-7 counts as an open reading frame of uncertain function. Trimming at V came to 4 bases and at J to 2 bases, leaving 9 bases not matched to a gene. There are 15 residues in the CDR3. The CDR3 bases are TGTGCCAGCAGCAGGAGGCACAGGGGAACCTACGAGCAGTACTTC. It codes for CASSRRHRGTYEQYF.

The chain uses TRBV7-2 and TRBJ2-3; 13 bases are shared with TRBD2. There are 17 residues in the CDR3. Germline trimming cut 0 bases from V and 3 bases from J; bases unmatched to any gene: 3. The germline CDR1 and CDR2 sequences are SGHTA and FQGNSA. This chain's CDR3 is CASSLARLAGGTDTQYF. CDR3 DNA: TGTGCCAGCAGCTTAGCGAGACTAGCGGGAGGAACAGATACGCAGTATTTT.

The genes are TRBV7-2 and TRBJ2-1, with a possible D match to TRBD2 (5 bases). CDR3 length: 13 amino acids. In germline, CDR1 is SGHTA, CDR2 FQGNSA. The V end was cut by 5 bases, the J end by 3 bases, with 8 bases between. CDR3 in amino acids: CASSHRDYNEQFF. The CDR3 coding sequence is TGTGCCAGCAGCCATCGGGACTACAATGAGCAGTTCTTC.

The chain recombines TRBV6-6 with TRBJ1-5, with a possible D match to TRBD1 (5 bases). From germline, CDR1 is MNHNY and CDR2 SVGAGI (reference sequence). The CDR3 has 14 amino acids. Trimming removed 6 bases from V and 0 bases from J, with 9 bases in between. CDR3 protein: CASRGQYSNQPQHF. The CDR3, as DNA: TGTGCCAGCAGAGGACAATATAGCAATCAGCCCCAGCATTTT.

A word on this clone: Within the sample, other DNA sequences also encode this same CDR3. V is TRBV6-5 and J is TRBJ1-5; 8 bases are shared with TRBD1. This CDR3 region has 15 residues. The V gene end was trimmed by 7 bases and the J gene end by 6 bases; junction bases not matched to a gene: 11. Germline CDR1 MNHEY, CDR2 SVGAGI. This chain's CDR3 is CASKPDRGGSQPQHF. The CDR3 nucleotides are TGTGCCAGCAAACCTGACAGGGGCGGTAGTCAGCCCCAGCATTTT.

Comments on this clone: The junction departs from germline at one end; a sequencing error may be responsible. The V and J genes are TRBV9 and TRBJ2-3, with D hard to call. The germline V gene encodes CDR1 SGDLS and CDR2 YYNGEE. CDR3 size: 15 residues. DNA of the CDR3: TGTGCCAGCAGCGGGAATACGGTAACCACAAATACGCAGTATTTT. The encoded protein is CASSGNTVTTNTQYF.

This clone was counted only a few times. The gene calls are TRBV29-1 and TRBJ1-3, with D uncertain. V was trimmed by 0 bases and J by 0 bases, leaving 6 bases between them. CDR1 and CDR2 from the germline V gene are SQVTM and ANQGSEA. The CDR3 consists of 14 residues. CDR3 loop: CSVEDPFSGNTIYF. DNA for the CDR3: TGCAGCGTTGAAGATCCATTCTCTGGAAACACCATATATTTT.

The chain employs TRBV9 and TRBJ2-5; TRBD2 agrees at 12 bases. The trim removed 2 bases at V and 5 bases at J, leaving 1 base unmatched. Per germline, CDR1 SGDLS and CDR2 YYNGEE. This CDR3 is 14 amino acids long. In DNA, the CDR3 is TGTGCCAGCAGCGTCCTAGCGGGAGGGGAGACCCAGTACTTC. It translates to CASSVLAGGETQYF.

V and J are TRBV6-5 and TRBJ2-1, with 9 bases that match TRBD2. CDR1 and CDR2 from the germline V gene are MNHEY and SVGAGI. This CDR3 comprises 15 residues. J was trimmed by 3 bases and V by 6 bases; bases with no gene match: 6. CDR3 in amino acids: CASRTGLAHYNEQFF. The CDR3 region has the DNA TGTGCCAGCAGGACCGGACTAGCGCACTACAATGAGCAGTTCTTC.

The CDR3 coding sequence is TGTGCCATCAGTGACCAGCGGGTCTCCTACAATGAGCAGTTCTTC. This encodes CAISDQRVSYNEQFF. The rearrangement joins TRBV10-3 to TRBJ2-1, with a tentative D call TRBD2 (6 bases). V lost 3 bases, J lost 0 bases, and 9 bases lay in between. CDR1 and CDR2 from the germline V gene are ENHRY and SYGVKD. CDR3 length equals 15 residues.

The genes are TRBV29-1 and TRBJ2-2, with TRBD2 matching over 9 bases. The CDR3 spans 13 residues. Germline CDR1 is SQVTM and CDR2 is ANQGSEA. V shed 5 bases, J shed 5 bases, and the junction held 3 bases outside the gene matches. The DNA of the CDR3 is TGCAGCGTTTGGGCGGGAGGGACCGGGGAGCTGTTTTTT. This gives the protein CSVWAGGTGELFF.

The sample holds one count of this clone. The rearrangement links TRBV5-1 to TRBJ2-3; 7 bases agree with TRBD1. Trimming at V came to 4 bases and at J to 6 bases, leaving 2 bases not matched to a gene. Germline-derived CDR1 and CDR2 are SGHRS and YFSETQ. The CDR3 covers 12 residues. The CDR3 DNA follows: TGCGCCAGCAGCGAACAGGGGGATACGCAGTATTTT. This encodes CASSEQGDTQYF.